This T cell receptor (beta chain) was retrieved from a study of identical twins. Overall study results and limits: The conclusions drew on cross-sectional statistical analysis instead of tracking the same donors. Carriage of fewer insertions was seen in abundant cord blood beta clonotypes, whereas memory repertoires showed none. Twin pairs' shared out-of-frame alpha sequences were enriched in low generation probability.

Germline loops: CDR1 SGHRS, CDR2 YFSETQ. V gave up 0 bases and J gave up 0 bases, with 10 bases separating them. This CDR3 is 16 amino acids long. This clonotype occurred a few times. What it binds is unknown. The authors used template switching to add a universal primer site and gave cDNA unique molecular identifiers. Each CDR3 protein gets one entry after TCRdb re-called the 5' RACE reads with MiXCR. Of 420,000 or so distinct CDR3 sequences in the sample, less than 20% were seen once. This receptor was identified in a man over 45 in good health. The chain couples TRBV5-1 to TRBJ1-3, with no clear D. Sequences were obtained from naive T cells sorted from blood. CDR3 region: CASSLGPPRSGNTIYF. The CDR3 coding sequence is TGCGCCAGCAGCTTGGGACCTCCCCGCTCTGGAAACACCATATATTTT.